This T cell receptor beta chain was sequenced for a study of blood T cell repertoires in COVID-19. For the study at large: Sites in the United States, Italy and Spain provided acute and convalescent COVID-19 samples. PBMCs, B-cell-depleted T cells, or T cells were the source of the cDNA or gDNA that made up the material.

Germline V gene data show CDR1 as SGHDT and CDR2 as YYEEEE. Deletions cut 4 bases from V and 10 bases from J, with 12 bases between. The CDR3 consists of 13 residues. In the source study's methods: Amplifying reference gene primers gave estimates of nucleated cell counts. Method: immunoSEQ multiplex PCR; TCRdb's copy keeps in-frame clones and lacks some. V and J calls and clone size follow that table, whereas D and trimming were derived from the DNA. The sample lists about 140,000 clones, around 88% occurring once. V and J are TRBV5-6 and TRBJ1-6; D is uncertain. The origin of this receptor is a woman aged 55-75 years with acute or convalescent COVID-19. Material: peripheral blood. The CDR3 is CASSGGRRSPLHF. The DNA for the CDR3 is TGTGCCAGCAGCGGTGGCAGGCGCTCACCCCTCCACTTT.